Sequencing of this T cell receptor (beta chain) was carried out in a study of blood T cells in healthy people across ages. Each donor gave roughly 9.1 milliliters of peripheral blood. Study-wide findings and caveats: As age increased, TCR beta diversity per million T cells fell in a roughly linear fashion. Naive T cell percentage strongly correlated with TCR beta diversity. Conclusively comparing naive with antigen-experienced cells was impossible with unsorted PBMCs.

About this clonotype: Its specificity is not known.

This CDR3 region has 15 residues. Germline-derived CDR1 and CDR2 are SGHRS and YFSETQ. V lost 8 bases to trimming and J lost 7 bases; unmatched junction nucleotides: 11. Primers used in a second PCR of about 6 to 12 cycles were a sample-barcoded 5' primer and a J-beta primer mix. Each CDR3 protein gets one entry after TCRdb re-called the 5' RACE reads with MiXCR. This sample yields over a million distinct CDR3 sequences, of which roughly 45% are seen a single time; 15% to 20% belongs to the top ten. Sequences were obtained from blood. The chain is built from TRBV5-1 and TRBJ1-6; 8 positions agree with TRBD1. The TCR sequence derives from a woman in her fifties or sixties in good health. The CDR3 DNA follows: TGCGCCAGTAAGACAGGGGACTTAAGCAATTCACCCCTCCACTTT. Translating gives CASKTGDLSNSPLHF.